The source of this T cell receptor beta chain is a study of T cells expressing NK-cell markers. Across the study: In sorted CD3+CD56+NKG2C+, CD3+CD56+NKG2C- and CD3+CD56-NKG2C+ T cells, TCR beta repertoires were obtained.

Findings of the study overall: There remained a lack of clarity about HCMV specificity of expanded NKG2C+ T cell clones.

In the case of this clonotype: Antigen unknown.

This CDR3 spans 13 amino acids. CDR1 SQVTM and CDR2 ANQGSEA come from the germline V gene. The TCR beta cDNA came from 5'RACE template switching with UMIs. TCRdb derives one entry per CDR3 protein from the 5' RACE reads, leaving out DNA. The sample has about 450,000 distinct CDR3 sequences. The chain uses TRBV29-1 and TRBJ1-2. The receptor was derived from a woman aged 18 to 75 in good health. Sequencing used blood T cells: a sorted CD56 or NKG2C T cell subset, CD4+ or CD8+ T cells, or bulk PBMC T cells (not recorded which). The CDR3 reads CSVEGQTNYGYTF.